This T cell receptor beta chain appears in the sequencing data of a study of cytomegalovirus exposure and HLA in healthy donors. For this clone: Its cognate antigen is unknown.

Findings and limits, study-wide: A later analysis, which compared TCR beta chains of equal frequency, found the HLA-associated ones more clonally expanded. A reported reduction in N-insertions relative to the roughly 640-donor mean was seen in an Asian-associated ancestry cluster in a later analysis.

Researchers ran the PCR with 60 Vbeta and 13 Jbeta primers. Sequencing was performed with immunoSEQ multiplex PCR; in TCRdb, only in-frame clones are kept and a portion is missing. The sample contains approximately 100,000 clones, around 85% of which appear only once. The sequence derives from a man aged 35-49 years in good health and CMV-seropositive. The sequenced material came from PBMCs.

DNA of the CDR3: TGTGCCAGCTCACCTTTGCAGGCCGGCACAGATACGCAGTATTTT. Its translation: CASSPLQAGTDTQYF. The chain employs TRBV18 and TRBJ2-3; D remains ambiguous. CDR1 and CDR2 (germline): KGHSH, LQKENI. The CDR3 runs to 15 residues. V was shortened by 3 bases and J by 1 base, with 11 bases between the two germline ends. Together with reference TRBV18 and TRBJ2-3, the CDR3 gives the full variable domain: NAGVMQNPRHLVRRRGQEARLRCSPMKGHSHVYWYRQLPEEGLKFMVYLQKENIIDESGMPKERFSAEFPKEGPSILRIQQVVRGDSAAYFCASSPLQAGTDTQYFGPGTRLTVL.